This T cell receptor beta chain was observed in a study of T cell responses to AZD1222 COVID-19 vaccine. Germline V CDR1 and CDR2: SGHNT, YENEEA. The CDR3 is 12 residues long. With 1 base removed from V and 6 bases from J, the gap between germline ends came to 4 bases. Produced via immunoSEQ multiplex PCR; TCRdb's table is partial and in-frame only. The table has some 55,000 clones, about 85% seen once. This TCR was recovered from an adult in good health. The V call is TRBV11-3, the J call TRBJ1-5; D call uncertain. The specimen comprised peripheral blood, sampled on day 0 of AZD1222 vaccination. This CDR3 reads CASSLVAQPQHF. The CDR3 coding sequence is TGTGCCAGCAGCTTAGTGGCTCAGCCCCAGCATTTT.